The rows below give T cell receptor beta chains drawn from one sample of a study of blood T cells in healthy people across ages. One entry per CDR3 protein, called by TCRdb with MiXCR from the 5' RACE reads. The data show over a million distinct CDR3 sequences, with 42% seen just once and less than 8% held by the top ten. Sequencing used blood. All receptors come from a woman younger than 35 in good health. The CDR3 runs from the conserved cysteine through the conserved F or W. Fields, in order: D gene, V gene, J gene, clone size, CDR3 DNA, CDR3 protein. The D gene is left open where the match is weak. The listing skips clone size in some rows; elsewhere it reads once, few, many or a size class.

d_gene: NA
v_gene: TRBV7-3
j_gene: TRBJ2-1
abundance: few
CDR3nt: TGTGCCAGCAGCTTTTCCGGTGAGCAGTTCTTC
CDR3aa: CASSFSGEQFF

d_gene: NA
v_gene: TRBV30
j_gene: TRBJ2-1
abundance: once
CDR3nt: TGTGCCTGGAGTCCCAGGGGCGTACACAATGAGCAGTTCTTC
CDR3aa: CAWSPRGVHNEQFF

d_gene: NA
v_gene: TRBV3-1
j_gene: TRBJ2-7
abundance: NA
CDR3nt: TGTGCCAGCAGCCCCATATATAGTGCCTACGAGCAGTACTTC
CDR3aa: CASSPIYSAYEQYF

d_gene: NA
v_gene: TRBV6-1
j_gene: TRBJ2-1
abundance: NA
CDR3nt: TGTGCCAGCAAGGTCTCCTACAATGAGCAGTTCTTC
CDR3aa: CASKVSYNEQFF

d_gene: NA
v_gene: TRBV27
j_gene: TRBJ1-4
abundance: NA
CDR3nt: TGTGCCAGCAGTTTCTCCAGGGCTAATGAAAAACTGTTTTTT
CDR3aa: CASSFSRANEKLFF

d_gene: TRBD1
v_gene: TRBV27
j_gene: TRBJ1-1
abundance: NA
CDR3nt: TGTGCCAGCAGTTTATCCTTAAGACAGGGGTCGCACACTGAAGCTTTCTTT
CDR3aa: CASSLSLRQGSHTEAFF

d_gene: TRBD1
v_gene: TRBV5-1
j_gene: TRBJ2-7
abundance: NA
CDR3nt: TGCGCCAGCAGCGTCGGGACAGGAGACTACGAGCAGTACTTC
CDR3aa: CASSVGTGDYEQYF

d_gene: TRBD1
v_gene: TRBV12-3/TRBV12-4
j_gene: TRBJ2-7
abundance: few
CDR3nt: TGTGCTACGGGACAGGGGATGAGGAAGCAGTACTTC
CDR3aa: CATGQGMRKQYF

d_gene: NA
v_gene: TRBV5-1
j_gene: TRBJ2-7
abundance: NA
CDR3nt: TGCGCCAGCAGCTATCTCTCGGGCTACGAGCAGTACTTC
CDR3aa: CASSYLSGYEQYF

d_gene: NA
v_gene: TRBV24-1
j_gene: TRBJ2-3
abundance: few
CDR3nt: TGTGCCACCAGTGATTCACGGCCCACAGATACGCAGTATTTT
CDR3aa: CATSDSRPTDTQYF

d_gene: TRBD2
v_gene: TRBV7-9
j_gene: TRBJ2-5
abundance: NA
CDR3nt: TGTGCCAGCAGCCCAGGACTAGCGGGAAACCAAGAGACCCAGTACTTC
CDR3aa: CASSPGLAGNQETQYF

d_gene: NA
v_gene: TRBV7-8
j_gene: TRBJ2-7
abundance: NA
CDR3nt: TGTGCCAGCAGCTATAACAGGGCCTACGAGCAGTACTTC
CDR3aa: CASSYNRAYEQYF

d_gene: TRBD2
v_gene: TRBV7-2
j_gene: TRBJ2-7
abundance: NA
CDR3nt: TGTGTCAGCAGCATCACTAGCGGGCGGGGGAGCGAGCAGTACTTC
CDR3aa: CVSSITSGRGSEQYF

d_gene: NA
v_gene: TRBV6-1
j_gene: TRBJ2-5
abundance: NA
CDR3nt: TGTGCCAGCAGTGAAGCCCCCGGAGGTCAGACCCAGTACTTC
CDR3aa: CASSEAPGGQTQYF

d_gene: NA
v_gene: TRBV5-1
j_gene: TRBJ1-2
abundance: NA
CDR3nt: TGCGCCAGCAGCTACCCGGGAAATTATGGCTACACCTTC
CDR3aa: CASSYPGNYGYTF

d_gene: TRBD2
v_gene: TRBV3-1
j_gene: TRBJ2-3
abundance: NA
CDR3nt: TGTGCCAGCACCCAAAGAAGATGGGGACTAGCGGGAGCCGCAGATACGCAGTATTTT
CDR3aa: CASTQRRWGLAGAADTQYF

d_gene: NA
v_gene: TRBV7-9
j_gene: TRBJ2-1
abundance: few
CDR3nt: TGTGCCAGCAGCCCCCCGGGCGGTATCAATGAGCAGTTCTTC
CDR3aa: CASSPPGGINEQFF

d_gene: NA
v_gene: TRBV18
j_gene: TRBJ2-7
abundance: NA
CDR3nt: TGTGCCAGCGGGGTTGAGAGCTACGAGCAGTACTTC
CDR3aa: CASGVESYEQYF

d_gene: NA
v_gene: TRBV7-9
j_gene: TRBJ2-5
abundance: NA
CDR3nt: TGTGCAGGGGAGACCCAGTACTTC
CDR3aa: CAGETQYF

d_gene: NA
v_gene: TRBV18
j_gene: TRBJ2-3
abundance: once
CDR3nt: TGTGCCAGCTCACCCTATCCTGGCGGGGTACCAGATACGCAGTATTTT
CDR3aa: CASSPYPGGVPDTQYF

d_gene: TRBD1
v_gene: TRBV20-1
j_gene: TRBJ1-2
abundance: NA
CDR3nt: TGCAGTGCTATCGAACAGGGGGATGATGGCTACACCTTC
CDR3aa: CSAIEQGDDGYTF

d_gene: NA
v_gene: TRBV29-1
j_gene: TRBJ2-3
abundance: NA
CDR3nt: TGCAGCCTTCTCGTTACAGATACGCAGTATTTT
CDR3aa: CSLLVTDTQYF

d_gene: NA
v_gene: TRBV6-6
j_gene: TRBJ1-2
abundance: few
CDR3nt: TGTGCCAGCAGTTACTCCCTAGGGGGGGGGAAAAATGGCTACACCTTC
CDR3aa: CASSYSLGGGKNGYTF

d_gene: NA
v_gene: TRBV7-2
j_gene: TRBJ1-2
abundance: few
CDR3nt: TGTGCCAGCAGCTCAAGTAGGGGCACTCCTAACTATGGCTACACCTTC
CDR3aa: CASSSSRGTPNYGYTF

d_gene: NA
v_gene: TRBV7-8
j_gene: TRBJ1-1
abundance: NA
CDR3nt: TGTGCCAGCAGCCCTCCGGGGGCGGACACTGAAGCTTTCTTT
CDR3aa: CASSPPGADTEAFF

d_gene: TRBD2
v_gene: TRBV20-1
j_gene: TRBJ2-3
abundance: few
CDR3nt: TGCAGTGCTACGGAGGGTCTAGCGGGGGGGCCGAGCACAGATACGCAGTATTTT
CDR3aa: CSATEGLAGGPSTDTQYF

d_gene: NA
v_gene: TRBV5-1
j_gene: TRBJ2-1
abundance: NA
CDR3nt: TGCGCCAGCAGCTTGTCCGGGCAGGCTCTCAATGAGCAGTTCTTC
CDR3aa: CASSLSGQALNEQFF

d_gene: NA
v_gene: TRBV25-1
j_gene: TRBJ1-2
abundance: few
CDR3nt: TGTGCCAGCACCCCAGCAGGGTCCCATGGCTACACCTTC
CDR3aa: CASTPAGSHGYTF

d_gene: NA
v_gene: TRBV29-1
j_gene: TRBJ2-3
abundance: many
CDR3nt: TGCAGCCCTAGGAGGGCAGGGGAGGCAGATACGCAGTATTTT
CDR3aa: CSPRRAGEADTQYF

d_gene: NA
v_gene: TRBV10-3
j_gene: TRBJ1-1
abundance: NA
CDR3nt: TGTGCCATCGAGCCGGGATTGAACACTGAAGCTTTCTTT
CDR3aa: CAIEPGLNTEAFF

d_gene: NA
v_gene: TRBV6-5
j_gene: TRBJ2-1
abundance: NA
CDR3nt: TGTGCCAGCAGGCAACAGCTCCGGGACTCCCAGTTCTTC
CDR3aa: CASRQQLRDSQFF

d_gene: NA
v_gene: TRBV6-5
j_gene: TRBJ2-1
abundance: NA
CDR3nt: TGTGCCAGCAGTTACTCGTGGGATCCCTACAATGAGCAGTTCTTC
CDR3aa: CASSYSWDPYNEQFF

d_gene: NA
v_gene: TRBV10-3
j_gene: TRBJ2-4
abundance: few
CDR3nt: TGTGCCATCAGTGAGTCGATGATAGCCAGGGGCAAAAACATTCAGTACTTC
CDR3aa: CAISESMIARGKNIQYF

d_gene: TRBD1
v_gene: TRBV15
j_gene: TRBJ1-1
abundance: NA
CDR3nt: TGTGCCACCAGCAAGACAGGGACAAACACTGAAGCTTTCTTT
CDR3aa: CATSKTGTNTEAFF

d_gene: TRBD2
v_gene: TRBV9
j_gene: TRBJ2-1
abundance: NA
CDR3nt: TGTGCCAGCAGCCCGGGGGGGACTAGAGGAGATGAGCAGTTCTTC
CDR3aa: CASSPGGTRGDEQFF

d_gene: TRBD1
v_gene: TRBV11-3
j_gene: TRBJ2-1
abundance: few
CDR3nt: TGTGCCAGCAGCTTAGGGGACAGAGCGACGTACAATGAGCAGTTCTTC
CDR3aa: CASSLGDRATYNEQFF

d_gene: TRBD2
v_gene: TRBV24-1
j_gene: TRBJ2-2
abundance: NA
CDR3nt: TGTGCCACCAGTATCGCGGGAGCCTCGGGCACCGGGGAGCTGTTTTTT
CDR3aa: CATSIAGASGTGELFF

d_gene: TRBD2
v_gene: TRBV20-1
j_gene: TRBJ2-5
abundance: once
CDR3nt: TGCAGTGCCTTTAGCGGGGGAGGAGAGACCCAGTACTTC
CDR3aa: CSAFSGGGETQYF